This T cell receptor (beta chain) was captured in a study of blood T cell repertoires in COVID-19. Study-level background: Sites in the United States, Italy and Spain provided acute and convalescent COVID-19 samples. Sample material is recorded as cDNA or gDNA derived from T cells, B-cell-depleted T cells, or PBMCs.

This clone was detected only a few times. Generated by immunoSEQ multiplex PCR, the TCRdb table keeps only in-frame clones and is missing some. The data contain about 80,000 clones, roughly 80% of them singletons. CDR3 size: 16 residues. The germline V gene has CDR1 SGHDT and CDR2 YYEEEE. Deletions cut 2 bases from V and 1 base from J, with 12 bases between. Recruited during active infection, patients (from Seattle) were subsequently followed longitudinally. The specimen was peripheral blood. J is TRBJ2-2 and V is TRBV5-6; maybe TRBD1 (6 bases). This receptor was obtained from a man aged 60 to 69 with COVID-19, enrolled during active disease. For the CDR3, the DNA is TGTGCCAGCAGCTTAGGGGGACGGATGAACACCGGGGAGCTGTTTTTT. Translating it yields CASSLGGRMNTGELFF. Complete variable domain (other parts from reference TRBV5-6 and TRBJ2-2): DAGVTQSPTHLIKTRGQQVTLRCSPKSGHDTVSWYQQALGQGPQFIFQYYEEEERQRGNFPDRFSGHQFPNYSSELNVNALLLGDSALYLCASSLGGRMNTGELFFGEGSRLTVL.